These 10 T cell receptor beta chains came from one sample sequenced in a study of cytomegalovirus exposure and HLA in healthy donors (dated by TCRdb to 2017 to 2019). The library was obtained by the immunoSEQ multiplex PCR assay. The immuneACCESS repertoire file appears here via TCRdb, limited to in-frame rearrangements. These files lack a portion of the clones; in checked studies, under half of the deficit traces to unresolved V genes, and the cause of the others is not known. Recorded for this sample are 150,000 to 200,000 clones; about 90% of them occurred a single time. Of the sample, over 2.5% falls within the top ten clones. Sequencing was performed on PBMCs. All receptors derive from a woman aged 18-29 years in good health and CMV-seropositive.

The chain is built from TRBV19 and TRBJ2-7; a possible D gene is TRBD2 (6 bases). This CDR3 spans 13 amino acids. Trimming removed 4 bases at V and 1 base at J, with 8 bases between. Germline CDR1 and CDR2: LNHDA and SQIVND (reference sequence). Here the CDR3 DNA reads TGTGCCAGTAGTACGGGAGCTTCCTACGAGCAGTACTTC. Amino acids: CASSTGASYEQYF.

This chain joins TRBV10-3 and TRBJ2-3, with 11 bases fitting TRBD2. V shed 3 bases and J 9 bases; nucleotides not matched to a gene: 5. This CDR3 is 14 amino acids long. Germline V gene data show CDR1 as ENHRY and CDR2 as SYGVKD. CDR3 DNA: TGTGCCATCAGTGATAGCGGGGGGGCCGGGACGCAGTATTTT. It encodes CAISDSGGAGTQYF.

This clone was seen more than once but under ten times. J is TRBJ1-4 and V is TRBV7-9, with 8 bases that match TRBD1. The germline V gene encodes CDR1 SEHNR and CDR2 FQNEAQ (reference sequence). With V trimmed by 7 bases and J by 6 bases, 7 bases remained unmatched. The CDR3 is 14 amino acids. CDR3 in DNA: TGTGCCAGCACGAGGGGCAGGGGGCATGAAAAACTGTTTTTT. As protein: CASTRGRGHEKLFF.

The genes are TRBV7-2 and TRBJ2-3, with TRBD2 as a possible D gene (6 bases). Trimming removed 4 bases from V and 2 bases from J, with 13 bases in between. Germline CDR1 is SGHTA and CDR2 is FQGNSA. The CDR3 consists of 15 residues. CDR3 nucleotides: TGTGCCAGCAGCTCCCTAGCGCTAGTCACAGATACGCAGTATTTT. Protein product: CASSSLALVTDTQYF.

This chain joins TRBV7-2 and TRBJ2-7; no definite D call. V lost 1 base to trimming and J lost 3 bases, with 10 bases between them. This CDR3 contains 14 residues. The germline V gene has CDR1 SGHTA and CDR2 FQGNSA. The CDR3 region is CASSLDFNGYEQYF. As DNA, the CDR3 is TGTGCCAGCAGCTTAGACTTCAATGGCTACGAGCAGTACTTC.

The chain is built from TRBV4-2 and TRBJ1-4; 8 bases are a match to TRBD1. The trim removed 4 bases at V and 4 bases at J, leaving 5 bases unmatched. Germline values: CDR1 LGHNA, CDR2 YNFKEQ. CDR3 length equals 15 residues. CDR3 in amino acids: CASSLSGGGNEKLFF. The CDR3 bases are TGTGCCAGCAGCCTCTCAGGGGGCGGTAATGAAAAACTGTTTTTT.

V usage is TRBV9 and J usage is TRBJ1-2; D gene uncertain. The germline V gene encodes CDR1 SGDLS and CDR2 YYNGEE. The CDR3 is 14 amino acids. The V gene lost 3 bases and the J gene lost 2 bases, with 11 bases spanning the gap. In DNA, the CDR3 is TGTGCCAGCAGCGAAGGAGAAATAAACTATGGCTACACCTTC. Its translation: CASSEGEINYGYTF.

The chain combines TRBV9 with TRBJ1-1; D remains ambiguous. Deletions cut 4 bases from V and 1 base from J, with 20 bases between. Germline loops: CDR1 SGDLS, CDR2 YYNGEE. The CDR3 runs 17 residues. The CDR3 DNA is TGTGCCAGCAGCCCCCGAAACTCCGTACCCAAGAACACTGAAGCTTTCTTT. Its protein is CASSPRNSVPKNTEAFF.

The V and J genes are TRBV27 and TRBJ2-1, with 7 nucleotides matching TRBD2. V dropped 4 bases and J dropped 0; count of bases not matched to a gene: 0. The CDR3 runs to 14 residues. Looked up from germline, CDR1 is MNHEY and CDR2 is SMNVEV (reference sequence). The CDR3 here is CASSWGGSYNEQFF. The CDR3 DNA is TGTGCCAGCAGTTGGGGGGGCTCCTACAATGAGCAGTTCTTC.

V usage is TRBV5-1 and J usage is TRBJ2-1; 9 bases match TRBD2. V lost 2 bases and J lost 8; bases outside the gene matches: 8. This CDR3 spans 15 amino acids. CDR1 is SGHRS and CDR2 is YFSETQ in the germline V gene. CDR3 DNA sequence: TGCGCCAGCAGCTTTCCAGCGGGAGGTGGGGATGAGCAGTTCTTC. This gives the protein CASSFPAGGGDEQFF. The whole variable domain, filled in from reference TRBV5-1 and TRBJ2-1, reads KAGVTQTPRYLIKTRGQQVTLSCSPISGHRSVSWYQQTPGQGLQFLFEYFSETQRNKGNFPGRFSGRQFSNSRSEMNVSTLELGDSALYLCASSFPAGGGDEQFFGPGTRLTVL.